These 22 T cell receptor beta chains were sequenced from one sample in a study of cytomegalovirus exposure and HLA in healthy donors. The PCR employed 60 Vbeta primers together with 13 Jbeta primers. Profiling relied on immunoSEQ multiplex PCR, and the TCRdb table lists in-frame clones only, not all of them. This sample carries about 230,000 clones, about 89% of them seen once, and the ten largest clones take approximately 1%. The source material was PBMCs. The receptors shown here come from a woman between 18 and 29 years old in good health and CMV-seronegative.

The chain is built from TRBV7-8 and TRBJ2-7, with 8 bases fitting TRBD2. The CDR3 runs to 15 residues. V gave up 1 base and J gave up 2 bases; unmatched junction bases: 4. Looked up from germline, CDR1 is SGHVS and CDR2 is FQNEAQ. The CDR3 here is CASSLVGTRAYEQYF. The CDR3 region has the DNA TGTGCCAGCAGCTTAGTCGGGACTAGAGCCTACGAGCAGTACTTC.

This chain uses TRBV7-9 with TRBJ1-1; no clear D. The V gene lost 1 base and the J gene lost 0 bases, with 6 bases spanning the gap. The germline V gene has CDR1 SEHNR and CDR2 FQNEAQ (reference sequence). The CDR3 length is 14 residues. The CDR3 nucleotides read TGTGCCAGCAGCTTAGAACAGCTGAACACTGAAGCTTTCTTT. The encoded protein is CASSLEQLNTEAFF.

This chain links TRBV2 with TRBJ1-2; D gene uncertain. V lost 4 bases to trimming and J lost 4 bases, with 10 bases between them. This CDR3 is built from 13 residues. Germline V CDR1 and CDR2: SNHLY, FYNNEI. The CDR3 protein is CASSVEGGYGYTF. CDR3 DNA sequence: TGTGCCAGCAGTGTTGAGGGAGGCTATGGCTACACCTTC.

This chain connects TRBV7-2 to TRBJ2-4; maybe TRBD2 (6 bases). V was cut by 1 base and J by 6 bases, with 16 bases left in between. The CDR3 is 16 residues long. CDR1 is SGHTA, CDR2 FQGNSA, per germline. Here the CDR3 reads CASSLGWGRGGNIQYF. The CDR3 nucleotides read TGTGCCAGCAGCTTAGGATGGGGAAGGGGAGGAAACATTCAGTACTTC. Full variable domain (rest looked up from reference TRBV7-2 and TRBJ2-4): GAGVSQSPSNKVTEKGKDVELRCDPISGHTALYWYRQSLGQGLEFLIYFQGNSAPDKSGLPSDRFSAERTGGSVSTLTIQRTQQEDSAVYLCASSLGWGRGGNIQYFGAGTRLSVL.

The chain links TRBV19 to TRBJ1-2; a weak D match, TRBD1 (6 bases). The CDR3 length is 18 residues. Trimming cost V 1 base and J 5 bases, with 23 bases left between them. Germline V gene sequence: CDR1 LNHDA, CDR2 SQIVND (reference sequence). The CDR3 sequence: CASSIGLMGAPGGYGYTF. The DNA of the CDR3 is TGTGCCAGTAGTATAGGCCTAATGGGGGCGCCTGGAGGTTATGGCTACACCTTC.

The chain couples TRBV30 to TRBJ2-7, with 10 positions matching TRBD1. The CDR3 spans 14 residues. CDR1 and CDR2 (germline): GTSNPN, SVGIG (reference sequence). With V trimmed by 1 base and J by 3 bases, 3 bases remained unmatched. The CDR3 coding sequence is TGTGCCTGGAGTGCGGGACAGGGGAACTACGAGCAGTACTTC. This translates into CAWSAGQGNYEQYF.

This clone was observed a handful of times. This chain's CDR3 is CASSYTGTEAFF. The CDR3 region has the DNA TGTGCCAGCAGTTACACAGGGACTGAAGCTTTCTTT. V gene TRBV6-5 combines with J gene TRBJ1-1; maybe TRBD1 (6 bases). The CDR3 runs to 12 residues. Germline assignment: CDR1 MNHEY and CDR2 SVGAGI. Trimming shortened V by 2 bases and J by 5 bases, and 6 bases separated the two germline ends.

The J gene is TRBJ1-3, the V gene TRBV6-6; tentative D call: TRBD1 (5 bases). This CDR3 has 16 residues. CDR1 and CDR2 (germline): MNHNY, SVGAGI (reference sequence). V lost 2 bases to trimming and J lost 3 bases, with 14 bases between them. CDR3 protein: CASSYTATGLGNTIYF. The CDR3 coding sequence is TGTGCCAGCAGTTACACCGCTACGGGACTTGGAAACACCATATATTTT.

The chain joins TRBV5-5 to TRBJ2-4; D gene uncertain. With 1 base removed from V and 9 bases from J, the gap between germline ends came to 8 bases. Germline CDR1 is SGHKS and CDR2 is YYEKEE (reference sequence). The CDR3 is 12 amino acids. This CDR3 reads CASSLPSTIQYF. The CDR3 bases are TGTGCCAGCAGCTTGCCCAGTACCATTCAGTACTTC.

The CDR3 loop is CASSVDRNKEKLFF. The CDR3 region has the DNA TGTGCCAGCAGCGTTGACAGGAATAAAGAAAAACTGTTTTTT. This chain uses TRBV9 with TRBJ1-4; perhaps TRBD1 as D (6 bases). This CDR3 is built from 14 residues. Trimming removed 2 bases at V and 8 bases at J, with 13 bases between. The germline CDR1 and CDR2 sequences are SGDLS and YYNGEE.

The CDR3 DNA reads TGTGCCAGCAGTCGAGACAGTGCACCAGATACGCAGTATTTT. Translated, it gives CASSRDSAPDTQYF. The V gene is TRBV9, the J gene TRBJ2-3; D is possibly TRBD1 (5 bases). Trimming stripped 5 bases from V and 4 bases from J, with 14 bases between. The V gene's germline CDR1 is SGDLS and CDR2 YYNGEE. The CDR3 length is 14 residues.

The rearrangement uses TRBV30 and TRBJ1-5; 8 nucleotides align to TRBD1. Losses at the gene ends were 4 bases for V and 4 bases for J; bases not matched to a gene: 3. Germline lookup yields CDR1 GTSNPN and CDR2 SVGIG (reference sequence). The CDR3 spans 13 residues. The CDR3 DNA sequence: TGTGCCTGGACAGGGGGCTATAATCAGCCCCAGCATTTT. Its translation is CAWTGGYNQPQHF.

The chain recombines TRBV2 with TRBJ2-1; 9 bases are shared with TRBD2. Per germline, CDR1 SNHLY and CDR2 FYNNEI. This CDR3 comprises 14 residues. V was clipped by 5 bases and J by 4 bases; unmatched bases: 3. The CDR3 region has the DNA TGTGCCAGCAGTCTAGCGGGGACATACAATGAGCAGTTCTTC. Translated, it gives CASSLAGTYNEQFF.

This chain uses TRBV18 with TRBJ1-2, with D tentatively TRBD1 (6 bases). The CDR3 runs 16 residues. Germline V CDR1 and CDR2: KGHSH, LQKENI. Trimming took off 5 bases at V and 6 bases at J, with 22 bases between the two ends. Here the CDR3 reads CASSFPGQPSGDGYTF. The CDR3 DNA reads TGTGCCAGCTCATTCCCGGGACAACCGTCGGGCGATGGCTACACCTTC.

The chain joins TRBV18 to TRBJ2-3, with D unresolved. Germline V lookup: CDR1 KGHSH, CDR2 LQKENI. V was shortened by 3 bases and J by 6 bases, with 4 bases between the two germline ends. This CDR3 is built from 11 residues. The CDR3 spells CASSPRDTQYF. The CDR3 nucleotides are TGTGCCAGCTCACCGCGCGATACGCAGTATTTT.

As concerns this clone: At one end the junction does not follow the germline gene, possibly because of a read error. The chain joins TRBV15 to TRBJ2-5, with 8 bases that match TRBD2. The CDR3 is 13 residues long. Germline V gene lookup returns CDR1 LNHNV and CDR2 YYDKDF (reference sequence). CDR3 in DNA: TGTGCCACCAGCAGAGAGGGCGGGAGGTCCCAATACTTC. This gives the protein CATSREGGRSQYF.

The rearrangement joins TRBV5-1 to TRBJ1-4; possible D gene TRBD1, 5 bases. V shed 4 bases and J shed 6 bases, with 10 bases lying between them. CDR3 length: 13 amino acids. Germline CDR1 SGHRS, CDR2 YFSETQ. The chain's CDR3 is CASSLAGYEKLFF. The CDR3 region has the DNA TGCGCCAGCAGCCTCGCAGGGTATGAAAAACTGTTTTTT. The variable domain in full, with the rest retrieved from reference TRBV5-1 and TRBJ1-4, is KAGVTQTPRYLIKTRGQQVTLSCSPISGHRSVSWYQQTPGQGLQFLFEYFSETQRNKGNFPGRFSGRQFSNSRSEMNVSTLELGDSALYLCASSLAGYEKLFFGSGTQLSVL.

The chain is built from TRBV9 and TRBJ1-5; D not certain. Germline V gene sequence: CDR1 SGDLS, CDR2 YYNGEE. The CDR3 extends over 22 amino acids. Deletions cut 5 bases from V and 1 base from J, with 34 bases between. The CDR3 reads CASSLSYRLGGSAHPSNQPQHF. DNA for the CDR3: TGTGCCAGCAGTCTTAGTTACCGTCTCGGCGGTTCCGCTCACCCGAGCAATCAGCCCCAGCATTTT.

The CDR3 here is CASSPTWDRNYEQYF. The CDR3 DNA reads TGTGCCAGCAGCCCGACATGGGACAGGAACTACGAGCAGTACTTC. J is TRBJ2-7 and V is TRBV5-4; the match to TRBD1 covers 8 bases. CDR3 length: 15 residues. After removal of 4 bases from V and 3 bases from J, the junction contained 9 bases not matched to a gene. Germline V gene data show CDR1 as SGHNT and CDR2 as YYREEE (reference sequence).

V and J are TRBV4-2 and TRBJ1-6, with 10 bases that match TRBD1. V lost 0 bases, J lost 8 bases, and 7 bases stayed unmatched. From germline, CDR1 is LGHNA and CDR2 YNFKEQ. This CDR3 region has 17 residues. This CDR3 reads CASSQDAGQGPDSPLHF. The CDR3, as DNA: TGTGCCAGCAGCCAAGACGCGGGACAGGGGCCAGATTCACCCCTCCACTTT.

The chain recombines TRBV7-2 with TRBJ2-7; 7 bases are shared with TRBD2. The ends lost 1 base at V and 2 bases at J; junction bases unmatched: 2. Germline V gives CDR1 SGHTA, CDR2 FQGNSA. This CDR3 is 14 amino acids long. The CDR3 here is CASSLVAGAYEQYF. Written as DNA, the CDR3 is TGTGCCAGCAGCTTAGTTGCGGGGGCCTACGAGCAGTACTTC.

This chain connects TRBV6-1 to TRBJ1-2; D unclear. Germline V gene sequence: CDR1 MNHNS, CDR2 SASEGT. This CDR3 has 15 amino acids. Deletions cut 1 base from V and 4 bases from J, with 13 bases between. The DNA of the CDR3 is TGTGCCAGCAGTGAAGAGGTGTCGTCGGGCTATGGCTACACCTTC. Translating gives CASSEEVSSGYGYTF.